The subject of this entry is one TCR beta chain. This entry belongs to a study of T cell responses to AZD1222 COVID-19 vaccine. Libraries were prepared by immunoSEQ multiplex PCR; TCRdb keeps only in-frame clonotypes and omits some of them. The sample has 90,000 to 150,000 clones; 80% to 90% are singletons. V was clipped by 4 bases and J by 0 bases, with 12 bases between them. Germline lookup yields CDR1 SGDLS and CDR2 YYNGEE. CDR3 length equals 15 residues. The sequence derives from an adult in good health. Sequencing was performed on peripheral blood, taken on day 0 of AZD1222 vaccination. V is TRBV9 and J is TRBJ2-3; possibly TRBD2 for D (7 bases). Written as DNA, the CDR3 is TGTGCCAGCAGCATGAGGGGGGGAAGCACAGATACGCAGTATTTT. Its protein product is CASSMRGGSTDTQYF.